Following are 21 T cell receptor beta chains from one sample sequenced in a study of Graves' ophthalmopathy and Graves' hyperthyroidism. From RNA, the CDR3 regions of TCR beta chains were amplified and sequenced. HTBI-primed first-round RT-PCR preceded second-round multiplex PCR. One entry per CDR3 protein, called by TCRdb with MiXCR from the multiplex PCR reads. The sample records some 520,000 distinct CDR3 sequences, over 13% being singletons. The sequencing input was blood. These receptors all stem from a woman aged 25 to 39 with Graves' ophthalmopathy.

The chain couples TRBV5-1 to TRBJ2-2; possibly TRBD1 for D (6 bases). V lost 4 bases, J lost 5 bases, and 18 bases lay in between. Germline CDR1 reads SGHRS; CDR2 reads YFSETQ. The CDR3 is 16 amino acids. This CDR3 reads CASSPNRVRGTGELFF. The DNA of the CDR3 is TGCGCCAGCAGCCCAAACAGGGTTCGTGGGACCGGGGAGCTGTTTTTT.

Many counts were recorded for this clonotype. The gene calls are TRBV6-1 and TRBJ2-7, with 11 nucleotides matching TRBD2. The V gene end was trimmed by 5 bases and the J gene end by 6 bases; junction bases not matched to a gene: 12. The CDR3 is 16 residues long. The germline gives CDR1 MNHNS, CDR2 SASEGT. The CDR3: CASSKSLAGGDCEQYF. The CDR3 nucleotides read TGTGCCAGCAGTAAATCTCTAGCGGGAGGTGATTGCGAGCAGTACTTC.

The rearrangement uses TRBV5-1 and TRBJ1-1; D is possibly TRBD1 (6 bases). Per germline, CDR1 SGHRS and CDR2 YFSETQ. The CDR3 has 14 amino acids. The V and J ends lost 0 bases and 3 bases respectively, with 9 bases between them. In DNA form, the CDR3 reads TGCGCCAGCAGCTTGGTGAAGGGGGACACTGAAGCTTTCTTT. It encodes CASSLVKGDTEAFF. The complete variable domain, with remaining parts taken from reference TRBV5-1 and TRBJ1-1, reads KAGVTQTPRYLIKTRGQQVTLSCSPISGHRSVSWYQQTPGQGLQFLFEYFSETQRNKGNFPGRFSGRQFSNSRSEMNVSTLELGDSALYLCASSLVKGDTEAFFGQGTRLTVV.

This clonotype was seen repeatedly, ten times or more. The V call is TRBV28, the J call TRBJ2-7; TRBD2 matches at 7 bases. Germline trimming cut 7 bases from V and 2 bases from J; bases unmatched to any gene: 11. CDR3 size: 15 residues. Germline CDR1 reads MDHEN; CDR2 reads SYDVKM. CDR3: CASNPGGSTPYEQYF. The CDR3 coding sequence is TGTGCCAGCAACCCTGGCGGGAGTACCCCCTACGAGCAGTACTTC.

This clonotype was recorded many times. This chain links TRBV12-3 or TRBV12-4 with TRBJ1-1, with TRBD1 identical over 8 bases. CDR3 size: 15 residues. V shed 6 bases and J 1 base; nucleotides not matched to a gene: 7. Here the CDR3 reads CASSPGQGRNTEAFF. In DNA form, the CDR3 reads TGTGCCAGCAGCCCTGGACAGGGAAGGAACACTGAAGCTTTCTTT.

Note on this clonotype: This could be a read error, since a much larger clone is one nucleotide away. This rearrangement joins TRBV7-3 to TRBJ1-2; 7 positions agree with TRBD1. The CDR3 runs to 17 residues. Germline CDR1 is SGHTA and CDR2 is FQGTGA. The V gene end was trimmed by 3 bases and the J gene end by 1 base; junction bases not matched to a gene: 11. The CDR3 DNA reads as TGTGCCAGCAGCTTCTGCGGGTGGCAGGGGGGTAACTATGGCTACACCTTC. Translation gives CASSFCGWQGGNYGYTF.

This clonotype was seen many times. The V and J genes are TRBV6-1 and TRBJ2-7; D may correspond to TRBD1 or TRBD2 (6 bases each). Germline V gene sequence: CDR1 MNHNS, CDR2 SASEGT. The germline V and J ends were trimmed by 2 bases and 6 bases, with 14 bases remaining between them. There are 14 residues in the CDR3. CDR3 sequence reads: CASSELGGTGEQYF. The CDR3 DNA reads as TGTGCCAGCAGTGAATTAGGGGGGACTGGCGAGCAGTACTTC.

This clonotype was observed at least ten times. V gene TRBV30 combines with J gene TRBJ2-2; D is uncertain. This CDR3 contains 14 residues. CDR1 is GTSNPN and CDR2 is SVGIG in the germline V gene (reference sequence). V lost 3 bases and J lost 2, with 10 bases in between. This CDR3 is CAWRGFTNTGELFF. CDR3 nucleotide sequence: TGTGCCTGGAGAGGCTTCACTAACACCGGGGAGCTGTTTTTT.

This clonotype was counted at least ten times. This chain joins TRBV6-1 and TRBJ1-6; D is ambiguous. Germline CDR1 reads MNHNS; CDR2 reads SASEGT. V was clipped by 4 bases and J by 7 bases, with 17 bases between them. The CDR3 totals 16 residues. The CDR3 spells CASSARPRLGNSPLHF. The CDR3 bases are TGTGCCAGCAGTGCTAGGCCCCGCTTGGGGAATTCACCCCTCCACTTT.

CDR3 amino acids: CASSQSGYGYTF. The CDR3 bases are TGTGCCAGCTCCCAAAGCGGCTATGGCTACACCTTC. The rearrangement links TRBV25-1 to TRBJ1-2; D gene ambiguous. Trimming pared 8 bases from V and 4 bases from J, leaving 11 bases between. This CDR3 has 12 amino acids. Germline V gene sequence: CDR1 MGHDK, CDR2 SYGVNS.

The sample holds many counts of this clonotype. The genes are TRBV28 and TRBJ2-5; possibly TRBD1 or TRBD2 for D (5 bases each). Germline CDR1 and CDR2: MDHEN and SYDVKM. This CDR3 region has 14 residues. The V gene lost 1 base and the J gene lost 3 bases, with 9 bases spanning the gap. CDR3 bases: TGTGCCAGCAGTTTATTGGGGGTCGAAGAGACCCAGTACTTC. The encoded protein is CASSLLGVEETQYF.

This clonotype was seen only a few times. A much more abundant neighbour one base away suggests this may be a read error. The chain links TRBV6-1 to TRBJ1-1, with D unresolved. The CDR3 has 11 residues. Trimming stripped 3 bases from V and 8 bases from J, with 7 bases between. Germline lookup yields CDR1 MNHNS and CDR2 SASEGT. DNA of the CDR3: TGTGCCAGCAGTGAGTCTTGGGAAGCTTTCTTT. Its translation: CASSESWEAFF.

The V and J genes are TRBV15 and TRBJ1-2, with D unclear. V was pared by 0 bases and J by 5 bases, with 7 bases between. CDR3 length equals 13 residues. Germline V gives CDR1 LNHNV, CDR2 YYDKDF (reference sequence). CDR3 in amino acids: CATSRDPAYGYTF. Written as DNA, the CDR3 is TGTGCCACCAGCAGAGATCCCGCTTATGGCTACACCTTC.

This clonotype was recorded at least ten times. CDR3 region: CSVAGTAPYGYTF. DNA for the CDR3: TGCAGCGTGGCCGGGACAGCTCCCTATGGCTACACCTTC. This sequence joins TRBV29-1 and TRBJ1-2; TRBD1 matches 7 bases. Germline V CDR1 and CDR2: SQVTM, ANQGSEA. CDR3 length: 13 residues. Losses at the gene ends were 6 bases for V and 4 bases for J; bases not matched to a gene: 8.

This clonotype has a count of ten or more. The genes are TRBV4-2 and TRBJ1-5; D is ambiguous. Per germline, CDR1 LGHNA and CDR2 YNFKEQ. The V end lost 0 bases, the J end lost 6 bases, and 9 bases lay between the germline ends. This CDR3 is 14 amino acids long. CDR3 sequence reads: CASSQESGSQPQHF. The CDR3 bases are TGTGCCAGCAGCCAAGAATCGGGGTCTCAGCCCCAGCATTTT.

In DNA, the CDR3 is TGCAGTGCTAGATCCGGGTTCACCTACGAGCAGTACTTC. This encodes CSARSGFTYEQYF. The chain employs TRBV20-1 and TRBJ2-7; the D is unclear. CDR3 length: 13 amino acids. The V gene lost 2 bases and the J gene lost 2 bases, with 10 bases spanning the gap. Germline assignment: CDR1 DFQATT and CDR2 SNEGSKA (reference sequence).

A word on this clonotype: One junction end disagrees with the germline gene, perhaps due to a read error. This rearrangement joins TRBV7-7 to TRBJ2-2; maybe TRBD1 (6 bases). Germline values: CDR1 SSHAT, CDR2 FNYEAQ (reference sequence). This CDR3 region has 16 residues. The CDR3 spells CASSHTQGSNTGELFF. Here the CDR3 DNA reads TGTGCTAGCAGCCATACACAGGGTTCGAACACCGGGGAGCTGTTTTTT.

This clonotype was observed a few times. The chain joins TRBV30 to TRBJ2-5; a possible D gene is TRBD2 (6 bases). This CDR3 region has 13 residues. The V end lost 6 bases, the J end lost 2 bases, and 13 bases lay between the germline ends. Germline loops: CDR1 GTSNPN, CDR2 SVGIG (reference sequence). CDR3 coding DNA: TGTGCCTGCCCCCGGGGGAGGCAAGAGACCCAGTACTTC. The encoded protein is CACPRGRQETQYF.

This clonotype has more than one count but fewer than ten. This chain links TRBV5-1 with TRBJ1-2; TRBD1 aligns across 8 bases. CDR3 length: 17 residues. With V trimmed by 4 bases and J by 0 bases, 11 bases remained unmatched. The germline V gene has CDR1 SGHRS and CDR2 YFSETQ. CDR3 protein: CASSAGTGASANYGYTF. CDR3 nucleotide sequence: TGCGCCAGCAGCGCAGGGACAGGCGCATCCGCTAACTATGGCTACACCTTC.

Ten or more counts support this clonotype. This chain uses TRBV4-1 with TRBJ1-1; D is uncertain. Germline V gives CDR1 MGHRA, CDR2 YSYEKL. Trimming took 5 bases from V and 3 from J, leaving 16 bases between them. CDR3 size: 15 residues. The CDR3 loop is CASSFKLYVDTEAFF. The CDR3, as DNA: TGCGCCAGCAGCTTCAAGTTGTACGTAGACACTGAAGCTTTCTTT.

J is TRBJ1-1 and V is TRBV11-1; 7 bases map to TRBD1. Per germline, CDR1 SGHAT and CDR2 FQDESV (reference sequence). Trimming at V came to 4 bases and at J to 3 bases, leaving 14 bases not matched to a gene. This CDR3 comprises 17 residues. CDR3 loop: CASSSGWTGPGDTEAFF. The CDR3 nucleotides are TGTGCCAGCAGCTCGGGCTGGACAGGACCGGGGGACACTGAAGCTTTCTTT.